This is a list of T cell receptor beta chains from one sample in a study of cytomegalovirus exposure and HLA in healthy donors. Assay: immunoSEQ multiplex PCR; the TCRdb copy retains only in-frame clones and omits some. Among about 190,000 clones listed, approximately 88% were seen once. The sample taken for sequencing was PBMCs. All receptors derive from a woman between 50 and 59 years old in good health and CMV-seropositive. CDR3s include the opening cysteine and the closing phenylalanine or tryptophan. Fields, in order: clone size, D gene, J gene, V gene, CDR3 protein, CDR3 DNA. A D gene is named only where the DNA matches it firmly. The size field is filled for only some rows; it gives once, few, many or a size class.

size: .; D: .; J: TRBJ2-3; V: TRBV7-3; CDR3: CASTPGGGTDTQYF; DNA: TGTGCCAGCACCCCGGGCGGGGGCACAGATACGCAGTATTTT
size: .; D: .; J: TRBJ2-3; V: TRBV5-1; CDR3: CASSLNRDIYTDTQYF; DNA: TGCGCCAGCAGCTTGAACCGAGACATATACACAGATACGCAGTATTTT
size: .; D: TRBD1; J: TRBJ1-2; V: TRBV7-9; CDR3: CASSLHTGTGIGGYTF; DNA: TGTGCCAGCAGCCTTCACACCGGGACAGGCATAGGTGGCTACACCTTC
size: few; D: TRBD1; J: TRBJ2-7; V: TRBV19; CDR3: CASSPQGQGGYEQYF; DNA: TGTGCCAGTTCTCCTCAGGGACAGGGGGGATACGAGCAGTACTTC
size: .; D: .; J: TRBJ1-1; V: TRBV7-9; CDR3: CASSRGGKGDTEAFF; DNA: TGTGCCAGCAGCCGAGGCGGGAAAGGGGACACTGAAGCTTTCTTT
size: .; D: TRBD1; J: TRBJ2-7; V: TRBV6-6; CDR3: CASSYRTGTYEQYF; DNA: TGTGCCAGCAGTTATCGGACAGGGACCTACGAGCAGTACTTC
size: .; D: .; J: TRBJ2-5; V: TRBV14; CDR3: CASSPRLGTQYF; DNA: TGTGCCAGCAGCCCCAGACTGGGGACCCAGTACTTC
size: few; D: .; J: TRBJ2-6; V: TRBV5-6; CDR3: CASSLGGGSGANVLTF; DNA: TGTGCCAGCAGCTTGGGAGGAGGCTCTGGGGCCAACGTCCTGACTTTC
size: .; D: .; J: TRBJ2-5; V: TRBV7-2; CDR3: CASSPGGAGGHQETQYF; DNA: TGTGCCAGCAGCCCAGGGGGGGCGGGGGGCCACCAAGAGACCCAGTACTTC
size: .; D: TRBD1; J: TRBJ1-4; V: TRBV5-3; CDR3: CARSLTGQGGTTNEKLFF; DNA: TGTGCCAGAAGCTTGACTGGACAGGGGGGGACAACTAATGAAAAACTGTTTTTT
size: .; D: TRBD2; J: TRBJ2-1; V: TRBV5-6; CDR3: CASTLTSGGALDWNEQFF; DNA: TGTGCCAGCACCCTGACTAGCGGGGGGGCCCTCGATTGGAATGAGCAGTTCTTC
size: .; D: .; J: TRBJ2-2; V: TRBV6-4; CDR3: CASSFTSANTGELFF; DNA: TGTGCCAGCAGTTTTACTAGTGCGAACACCGGGGAGCTGTTTTTT
size: .; D: .; J: TRBJ1-2; V: TRBV7-3; CDR3: CASSWSGAEDGYTF; DNA: TGTGCCAGCAGCTGGTCAGGGGCCGAGGATGGCTACACCTTC
size: .; D: .; J: TRBJ2-3; V: TRBV21-1; CDR3: CASSKVRPSYYTDTQYF; DNA: TGTGCCAGCAGCAAAGTGAGGCCCTCATATTACACAGATACGCAGTATTTT
size: .; D: .; J: TRBJ1-3; V: TRBV11-2; CDR3: CASSLETGRTSGNTIYF; DNA: TGTGCCAGCAGCTTAGAGACAGGACGTACATCTGGAAACACCATATATTTT
size: .; D: TRBD2; J: TRBJ2-1; V: TRBV7-9; CDR3: CASSPRLASSDNEQFF; DNA: TGTGCCAGCAGCCCCCGACTAGCCTCCTCAGACAATGAGCAGTTCTTC
size: .; D: TRBD1; J: TRBJ1-6; V: TRBV27; CDR3: CASSPGQGHSPLHF; DNA: TGTGCCAGCAGTCCGGGACAGGGACATTCACCCCTCCACTTT
size: .; D: TRBD1; J: TRBJ1-5; V: TRBV18; CDR3: CASSPPGTDSNQPQHF; DNA: TGTGCCAGCTCACCACCGGGGACAGATAGCAATCAGCCCCAGCATTTT
size: few; D: .; J: TRBJ1-4; V: TRBV4-1; CDR3: CASSQDRDNGEKLFF; DNA: TGCGCCAGCAGCCAAGACCGGGATAACGGGGAAAAACTGTTTTTT
size: .; D: TRBD2; J: TRBJ2-3; V: TRBV7-2; CDR3: CASSLVSSGGADTQYF; DNA: TGTGCCAGCAGCTTAGTTTCTAGCGGGGGGGCAGACACGCAGTATTTT
size: .; D: TRBD1; J: TRBJ2-2; V: TRBV7-3; CDR3: CASSKGAGSDTGELFF; DNA: TGTGCCAGCAGCAAGGGGGCAGGGTCGGACACCGGGGAGCTGTTTTTT
size: .; D: TRBD1; J: TRBJ2-7; V: TRBV11-1; CDR3: CASSLEQGAYDEQYF; DNA: TGTGCCAGCAGCTTAGAACAGGGGGCGTACGACGAGCAGTACTTC
size: few; D: .; J: TRBJ2-5; V: TRBV9; CDR3: CASSVGTRQETQYF; DNA: TGTGCCAGCAGCGTAGGCACTAGACAAGAGACCCAGTACTTC
size: .; D: TRBD1; J: TRBJ2-7; V: TRBV12-5; CDR3: CASGLPRTGAYEQYF; DNA: TGTGCTAGTGGTTTGCCTAGGACAGGGGCCTACGAGCAGTACTTC
size: .; D: TRBD2; J: TRBJ2-7; V: TRBV18; CDR3: CASSRGLAGGLSYEQYF; DNA: TGTGCCAGCTCACGCGGACTAGCGGGGGGCCTCTCCTACGAGCAGTACTTC
size: .; D: .; J: TRBJ1-2; V: TRBV6-6; CDR3: CASSERTYGYTF; DNA: TGTGCCAGCAGCGAAAGGACTTATGGCTACACCTTC
size: .; D: .; J: TRBJ1-2; V: TRBV7-3; CDR3: CASSLRLKGTSYGYTF; DNA: TGTGCCAGCAGCTTGCGCCTAAAGGGGACTTCCTATGGCTACACCTTC
size: .; D: TRBD2; J: TRBJ2-3; V: TRBV7-2; CDR3: CASSPLGGLAGGEDTQYF; DNA: TGTGCCAGCAGCCCCCTGGGGGGACTAGCGGGGGGGGAGGATACGCAGTATTTT
size: .; D: .; J: TRBJ2-3; V: TRBV4-1; CDR3: CASSPRLVGAQYF; DNA: TGCGCCAGCAGCCCCCGACTAGTGGGTGCGCAGTATTTT
size: few; D: .; J: TRBJ2-2; V: TRBV5-4; CDR3: CASSLPGKNTGELFF; DNA: TGTGCCAGCAGCTTGCCAGGGAAGAACACCGGGGAGCTGTTTTTT
size: .; D: .; J: TRBJ1-2; V: TRBV9; CDR3: CASSVGRQGYTF; DNA: TGTGCCAGCAGCGTAGGTCGCCAGGGGTACACCTTC
size: .; D: .; J: TRBJ2-1; V: TRBV7-8; CDR3: CASSRDIRGEQFF; DNA: TGTGCCAGCAGCCGGGACATCCGAGGTGAGCAGTTCTTC
size: .; D: .; J: TRBJ2-7; V: TRBV6-6; CDR3: CASSYIRGYEQYF; DNA: TGTGCCAGCAGCTACATCAGAGGCTACGAGCAGTACTTC
size: .; D: .; J: TRBJ2-7; V: TRBV7-2; CDR3: CASSSVTYEQYF; DNA: TGTGCCAGCAGCTCGGTAACCTACGAGCAGTACTTC
size: .; D: .; J: TRBJ1-4; V: TRBV29-1; CDR3: CSVVTGVSEKLFF; DNA: TGCAGCGTTGTAACCGGGGTGAGCGAAAAACTGTTCTTT
size: .; D: TRBD1; J: TRBJ1-2; V: TRBV7-9; CDR3: CASSSGTVFVGGYTF; DNA: TGTGCCAGCAGCTCAGGGACAGTTTTCGTAGGTGGCTACACCTTC
size: .; D: TRBD1; J: TRBJ2-3; V: TRBV5-6; CDR3: CASSSGPGQGNTDTQYF; DNA: TGTGCCAGCAGCTCAGGACCGGGACAGGGGAACACAGATACGCAGTATTTT
size: .; D: TRBD1; J: TRBJ1-2; V: TRBV29-1; CDR3: CSAGQGAGGYTF; DNA: TGCAGCGCTGGACAGGGGGCAGGTGGCTACACCTTC
size: .; D: TRBD2; J: TRBJ2-2; V: TRBV10-1; CDR3: CASSAGGHAGELFF; DNA: TGCGCCAGCAGTGCGGGGGGGCACGCCGGGGAGCTGTTTTTT
size: .; D: TRBD2; J: TRBJ2-5; V: TRBV6-6; CDR3: CASSPSREQYF; DNA: TGTGCCAGCAGCCCTTCGCGGGAGCAGTACTTC
size: .; D: TRBD1; J: TRBJ1-5; V: TRBV7-2; CDR3: CASSKQGQHNQPQHF; DNA: TGTGCCAGCAGCAAACAGGGACAGCACAATCAGCCCCAGCATTTT
size: .; D: .; J: TRBJ1-4; V: TRBV6-5; CDR3: CASSPRGTGEKLFF; DNA: TGTGCCAGCAGCCCCAGGGGTACTGGGGAAAAACTGTTTTTT
size: few; D: .; J: TRBJ1-2; V: TRBV2; CDR3: CASSFEGDRANYGYTF; DNA: TGTGCCAGCAGTTTCGAGGGTGACCGCGCTAACTATGGCTACACCTTC
size: .; D: .; J: TRBJ2-2; V: TRBV18; CDR3: CASSLFRESAGELFF; DNA: TGTGCCAGCTCACTTTTTAGGGAGAGCGCCGGGGAGCTGTTTTTT
size: .; D: .; J: TRBJ1-2; V: TRBV6-5; CDR3: CASRTPGYGYTF; DNA: TGTGCCAGCAGAACACCAGGCTATGGCTACACCTTC
size: .; D: TRBD1; J: TRBJ2-5; V: TRBV28; CDR3: CASRLGRGREAQYF; DNA: TGTGCCAGCAGGCTTGGCAGGGGGCGAGAGGCCCAGTACTTC
size: .; D: .; J: TRBJ1-2; V: TRBV2; CDR3: CASRTVGASNYGYTF; DNA: TGTGCCAGCAGGACAGTGGGGGCTTCAAACTATGGCTACACCTTC
size: .; D: .; J: TRBJ1-1; V: TRBV6-5; CDR3: CASSYSRQGNAEAFF; DNA: TGTGCCAGCAGTTACTCGAGGCAGGGGAACGCTGAAGCTTTCTTT
size: .; D: TRBD1; J: TRBJ2-1; V: TRBV5-1; CDR3: CASSLRQGVYNEQFF; DNA: TGCGCCAGCAGCTTACGACAGGGTGTTTACAATGAGCAGTTCTTC
size: once; D: .; J: TRBJ2-3; V: TRBV5-1; CDR3: CASSPPGAPSTDTQYF; DNA: TGCGCCAGCAGCCCCCCAGGGGCCCCTAGCACAGATACGCAGTATTTT
size: once; D: TRBD1; J: TRBJ2-7; V: TRBV5-4; CDR3: CASKTGGSYEQYF; DNA: TGTGCCAGCAAGACAGGGGGGAGCTACGAGCAGTACTTC
size: .; D: TRBD1; J: TRBJ1-1; V: TRBV6-5; CDR3: CASTWTGILNTEAFF; DNA: TGTGCCAGCACCTGGACAGGGATATTGAACACTGAAGCTTTCTTT
size: .; D: .; J: TRBJ2-7; V: TRBV7-2; CDR3: CASSLVGRREQYF; DNA: TGTGCCAGCAGCTTGGTGGGGAGGCGCGAGCAGTACTTC
size: .; D: .; J: TRBJ2-7; V: TRBV28; CDR3: CASSLRGYEQYF; DNA: TGTGCCAGCAGTTTGCGCGGCTACGAGCAGTACTTC
size: .; D: TRBD1; J: TRBJ1-2; V: TRBV7-2; CDR3: CASSPPPGRGYGYTF; DNA: TGTGCCAGCAGTCCCCCACCGGGCAGGGGGTATGGCTACACCTTC
size: .; D: TRBD2; J: TRBJ2-1; V: TRBV6-1; CDR3: CASSEPGTSGGEQFF; DNA: TGTGCCAGCAGTGAGCCCGGGACTAGCGGGGGCGAGCAGTTCTTC
size: .; D: .; J: TRBJ1-1; V: TRBV7-9; CDR3: CASSAQGEAFF; DNA: TGTGCCAGCAGCGCACAGGGAGAAGCTTTCTTT
size: .; D: TRBD2; J: TRBJ2-1; V: TRBV5-1; CDR3: CASSFGSTGTSGNNEQFF; DNA: TGCGCCAGCAGCTTCGGGTCTACCGGGACTAGCGGGAACAATGAGCAGTTCTTC
size: .; D: TRBD1; J: TRBJ1-2; V: TRBV7-2; CDR3: CASSSGTGISGYGYTF; DNA: TGTGCCAGCAGCTCCGGGACAGGGATCAGCGGCTATGGCTACACCTTC